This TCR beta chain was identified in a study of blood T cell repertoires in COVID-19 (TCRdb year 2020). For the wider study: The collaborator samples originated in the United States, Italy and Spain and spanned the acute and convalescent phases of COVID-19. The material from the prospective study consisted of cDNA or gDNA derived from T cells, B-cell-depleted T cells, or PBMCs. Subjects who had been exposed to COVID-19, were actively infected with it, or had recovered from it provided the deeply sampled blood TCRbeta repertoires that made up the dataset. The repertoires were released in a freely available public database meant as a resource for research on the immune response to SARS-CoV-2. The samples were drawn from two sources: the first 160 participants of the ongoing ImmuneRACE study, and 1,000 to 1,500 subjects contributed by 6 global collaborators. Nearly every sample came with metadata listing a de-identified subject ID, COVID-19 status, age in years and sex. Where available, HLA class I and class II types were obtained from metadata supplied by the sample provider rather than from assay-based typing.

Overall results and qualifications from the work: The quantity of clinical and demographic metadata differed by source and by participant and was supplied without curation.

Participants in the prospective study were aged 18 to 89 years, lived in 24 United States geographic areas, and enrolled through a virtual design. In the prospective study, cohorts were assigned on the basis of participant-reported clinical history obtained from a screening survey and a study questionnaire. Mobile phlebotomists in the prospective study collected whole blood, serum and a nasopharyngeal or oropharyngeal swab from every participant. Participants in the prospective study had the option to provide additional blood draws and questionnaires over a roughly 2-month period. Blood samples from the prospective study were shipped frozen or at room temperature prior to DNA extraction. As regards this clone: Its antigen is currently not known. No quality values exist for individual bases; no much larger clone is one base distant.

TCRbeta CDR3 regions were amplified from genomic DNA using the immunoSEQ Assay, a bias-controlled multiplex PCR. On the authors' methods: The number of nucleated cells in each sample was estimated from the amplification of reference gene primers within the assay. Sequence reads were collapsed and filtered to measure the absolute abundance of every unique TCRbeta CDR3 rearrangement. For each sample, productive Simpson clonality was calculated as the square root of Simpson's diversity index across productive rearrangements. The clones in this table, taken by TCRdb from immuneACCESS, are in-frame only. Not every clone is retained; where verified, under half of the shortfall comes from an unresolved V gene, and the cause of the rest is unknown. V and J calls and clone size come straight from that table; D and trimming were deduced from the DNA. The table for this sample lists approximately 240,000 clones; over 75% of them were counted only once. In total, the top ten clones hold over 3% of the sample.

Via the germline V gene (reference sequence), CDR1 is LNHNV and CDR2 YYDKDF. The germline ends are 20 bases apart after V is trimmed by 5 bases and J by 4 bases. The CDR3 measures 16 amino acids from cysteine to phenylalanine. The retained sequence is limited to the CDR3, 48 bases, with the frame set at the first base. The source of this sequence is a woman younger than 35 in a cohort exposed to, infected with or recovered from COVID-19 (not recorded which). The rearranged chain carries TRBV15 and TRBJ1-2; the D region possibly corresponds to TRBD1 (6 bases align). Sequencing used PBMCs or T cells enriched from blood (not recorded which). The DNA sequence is TGTGCCACCAGCGGACAGTCCCAAATCCGGGCCTATGGCTACACCTTC. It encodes CATSGQSQIRAYGYTF.